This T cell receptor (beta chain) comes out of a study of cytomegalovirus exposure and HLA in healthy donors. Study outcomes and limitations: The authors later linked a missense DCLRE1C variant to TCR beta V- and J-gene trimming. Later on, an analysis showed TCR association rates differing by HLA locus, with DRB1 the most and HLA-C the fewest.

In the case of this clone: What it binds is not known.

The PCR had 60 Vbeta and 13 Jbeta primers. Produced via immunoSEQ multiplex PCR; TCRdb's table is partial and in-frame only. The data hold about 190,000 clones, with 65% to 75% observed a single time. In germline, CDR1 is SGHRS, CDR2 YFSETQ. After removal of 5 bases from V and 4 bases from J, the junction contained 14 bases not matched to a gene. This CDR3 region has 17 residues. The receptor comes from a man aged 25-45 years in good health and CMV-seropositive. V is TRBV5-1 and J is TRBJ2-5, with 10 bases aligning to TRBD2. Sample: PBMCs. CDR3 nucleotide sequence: TGCGCCAGCAGTTTTAACCAAGCGGGAGGGCCACGAGAGACCCAGTACTTC. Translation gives CASSFNQAGGPRETQYF. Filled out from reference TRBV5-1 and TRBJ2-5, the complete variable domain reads KAGVTQTPRYLIKTRGQQVTLSCSPISGHRSVSWYQQTPGQGLQFLFEYFSETQRNKGNFPGRFSGRQFSNSRSEMNVSTLELGDSALYLCASSFNQAGGPRETQYFGPGTRLLVL.